This paragraph covers one T cell receptor beta chain sequence. It lacks a known antigen. No much larger clonotype is one base removed from it; base qualities were not supplied. Receptor amplification or capture employed 5' RACE. The reads were generated on an Illumina HiSeq 2500. A second PCR of roughly 6 to 12 cycles was performed with a sample-barcoded 5' primer and a J-beta primer mix. A template-switch 5' adaptor carrying 12 random nucleotides introduced a unique molecular identifier onto each TCR beta cDNA molecule. At least 2.5 million CDR3-containing paired-end reads were obtained from each sample. First-strand cDNA synthesis was performed from all RNA using the Mint cDNA synthesis kit, with priming by a TRBC-specific oligonucleotide. Following uracil-DNA glycosylase treatment, all cDNA underwent a first 18-cycle PCR with the universal primers M1SS and BC2_uni_R. Per the original workflow: Normalization of each sample was performed by random selection of 1 million high-quality reads, each carrying a distinct molecular identifier. Instead of being binned into consensus sequences, reads with shared molecular identifiers were discarded. MiTCR, with a Q25 quality threshold and the strictest error-elimination algorithm, was used for CDR3 identification, clonotype clustering and error correction. Lower-bound total TCR beta diversity was estimated with a nonparametric unseen species model using Euler transformation. The raw public data were reprocessed by TCRdb itself: fastp quality trimming at Q25, MiXCR clonotype calling, in-frame beta chains only. Duplicate CDR3 protein sequences are folded into a single record with the most common DNA and genes. The V and J calls come from TCRdb's annotation, not from the publication. Counted in this sample were around 790,000 distinct CDR3 sequences; under 45% of them appeared once. The ten largest clones add up to roughly 19% of the sample.

The donors were roughly 40 Caucasian individuals from Russia, aged 6 to 90 years, who were systemically healthy. Roughly 10 milliliters of peripheral blood were drawn from each donor into EDTA-treated Vacutainer tubes. Ficoll-Paque density-gradient centrifugation was used to isolate PBMCs, with at least 6 million per sample. Total RNA was extracted from PBMCs with Trizol reagent, with at least 6 micrograms obtained per sample. Naive CD45RAhigh/CD27high T cell percentages were measured by flow cytometry on a PBMC aliquot from every donor. Deletion took 6 bases off V and 0 bases off J, with a span of 7 bases between the germline ends. CDR1 and CDR2 are read off the germline V gene as MGHDK and SYGVNS. Its CDR3 holds 13 amino acids, cysteine through phenylalanine. Only the CDR3 DNA stays, 39 bases, in frame from base 1. The data derive from a study of blood T cells in healthy people across ages (dated by TCRdb to the mid-2010s). For the study in its entirety: Template switching captured roughly one uniquely barcoded TCR beta cDNA molecule per two T cells in model experiments. Using deep sequencing normalized with unique cDNA molecular identifiers, the study measured how TCR beta repertoire diversity changes with age. The donors were divided into four age groups: young (average around 16 years), middle-aged (almost 40), aged (around 59) and long-lived (around 87). To avoid experimental bias, donors of different ages were distributed randomly across sequencing lanes. The study analyzed two additional independent replicas of 1 million unique cDNA reads from the same blood draw for two donors, one aged 18 to 29 and one aged 80 or older. Overall study outcomes, separate from this receptor: A strong correlation was found between observed TCR beta diversity and the percentage of naive T cells measured by flow cytometry. Estimates of total diversity based on one million sequenced T cells were regarded as lower bounds and as underestimates. Compared with the aged group, the long-lived group had more naive CD4+ T cells, fewer expanded clones and increased TCR diversity, suggesting age selection. Because profiling used bulk unsorted PBMCs, naive and antigen-experienced compartments could not be compared conclusively. Because donor CMV infection status was unknown, age-related changes in expanded clonotypes were potentially confounded. Observed TCR beta diversity per million T cells fell roughly linearly with age, and a significant reduction was already apparent by age roughly 40.

The rearrangement joined TRBV25-1 to TRBJ2-3, with no D gene named confidently. The sequenced material came from blood. This TCR was sampled from a man aged 60 to 69 in good health. This receptor carries the CDR3 CASSKASTDTQYF. The nucleotides read TGTGCCAGCAGCAAAGCTAGCACAGATACGCAGTATTTT.